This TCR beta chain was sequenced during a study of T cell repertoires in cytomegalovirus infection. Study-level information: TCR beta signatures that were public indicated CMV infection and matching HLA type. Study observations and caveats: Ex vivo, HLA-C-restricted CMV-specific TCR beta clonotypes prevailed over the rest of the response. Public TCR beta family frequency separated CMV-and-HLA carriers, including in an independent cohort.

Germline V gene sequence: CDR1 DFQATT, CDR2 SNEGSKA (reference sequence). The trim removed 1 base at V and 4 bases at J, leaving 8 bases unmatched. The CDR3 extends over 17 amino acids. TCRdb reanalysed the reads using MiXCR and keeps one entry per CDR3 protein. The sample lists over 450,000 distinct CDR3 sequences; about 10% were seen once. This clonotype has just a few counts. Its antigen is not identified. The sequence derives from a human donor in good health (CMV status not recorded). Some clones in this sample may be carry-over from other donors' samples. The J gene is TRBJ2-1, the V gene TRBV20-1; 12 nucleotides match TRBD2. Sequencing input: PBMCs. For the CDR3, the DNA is TGCAGTGCTAGAGCCATATCGACTAGCGGGAGATACAATGAGCAGTTCTTC. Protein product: CSARAISTSGRYNEQFF.